The 15 T cell receptor beta chains presented below share a single source sample, sequenced in a study of cytomegalovirus exposure and HLA in healthy donors. The PCR had 60 Vbeta and 13 Jbeta primers. Using immunoSEQ multiplex PCR, the repertoire was profiled, and TCRdb retains in-frame clones only, with some absent. In all, the sample yields 100,000 to 150,000 clones. The sample consisted of PBMCs. These receptors all come from a young man in good health and CMV-seronegative.

Turning to this clone: This specimen includes other DNA sequences encoding the same CDR3. The rearrangement links TRBV27 to TRBJ2-7; 8 nucleotides match TRBD1. Germline CDR1 is MNHEY and CDR2 is SMNVEV (reference sequence). V lost 2 bases to trimming and J lost 4 bases; unmatched junction nucleotides: 4. The CDR3 totals 14 residues. CDR3 residues: CASSLQGANYEQYF. In DNA, the CDR3 is TGTGCCAGCAGTTTACAGGGGGCTAATTACGAGCAGTACTTC.

The genes are TRBV5-6 and TRBJ2-7; 7 bases are shared with TRBD1. The CDR3 consists of 13 residues. Germline V CDR1 and CDR2: SGHDT, YYEEEE. V gave up 3 bases and J gave up 6 bases; unmatched junction bases: 6. CDR3 bases: TGTGCCAGCAGCTCTACAGGGGTCGCCGAGCAGTACTTC. This sequence encodes CASSSTGVAEQYF.

The V call is TRBV6-5, the J call TRBJ2-5, with a tentative D call TRBD1 (5 bases). Germline lookup yields CDR1 MNHEY and CDR2 SVGAGI. V lost 2 bases and J 5 bases, leaving 12 bases between the germline ends. CDR3 size: 14 residues. Here the CDR3 DNA reads TGTGCCAGCAGTTACGGGGCCCCCCTCGAGACCCAGTACTTC. This translates into CASSYGAPLETQYF.

The CDR3 DNA follows: TGTGCCAGCAGCTTAAGCGGGAGCCTTTGGGATACGCAGTATTTT. Its translation is CASSLSGSLWDTQYF. The J gene is TRBJ2-3, the V gene TRBV7-3; 7 bases match TRBD2. With 1 base clipped from V and 6 bases from J, the junction kept 7 bases outside the gene matches. The CDR3 spans 15 residues. Per the germline V gene, CDR1 is SGHTA and CDR2 is FQGTGA.

The chain couples TRBV10-3 to TRBJ1-1; 8 bases are a match to TRBD1. From germline, CDR1 is ENHRY and CDR2 SYGVKD. This CDR3 is 12 amino acids long. V shed 10 bases, J shed 4 bases, and the junction held 5 bases outside the gene matches. The CDR3, as DNA: TGTGCCACCGTTACAGGGGGCACTGAAGCTTTCTTT. This sequence encodes CATVTGGTEAFF.

The genes are TRBV13 and TRBJ2-1; 7 positions agree with TRBD1. With V trimmed by 4 bases and J by 9 bases, 18 bases remained unmatched. The CDR3 length is 17 residues. CDR1 PRHDT and CDR2 FYEKMQ come from the germline V gene (reference sequence). CDR3 sequence reads: CASSSRALDRVFGEQFF. CDR3 DNA sequence: TGTGCCAGCAGCTCTCGTGCCCTCGACAGGGTCTTCGGTGAGCAGTTCTTC.

The chain uses TRBV15 and TRBJ2-7; 9 nucleotides match TRBD1. V lost 0 bases to trimming and J lost 1 base; unmatched junction nucleotides: 7. Germline V gene sequence: CDR1 LNHNV, CDR2 YYDKDF (reference sequence). The length of the CDR3 is 17 residues. Written as DNA, the CDR3 is TGTGCCACCAGCAGAGAATGGACAGGGGAACGGTCCTACGAGCAGTACTTC. It yields the protein CATSREWTGERSYEQYF. Complete variable domain (other parts from reference TRBV15 and TRBJ2-7): DAMVIQNPRYQVTQFGKPVTLSCSQTLNHNVMYWYQQKSSQAPKLLFHYYDKDFNNEADTPDNFQSRRPNTSFCFLDIRSPGLGDTAMYLCATSREWTGERSYEQYFGPGTRLTVT.

V is TRBV7-8 and J is TRBJ1-5, with TRBD1 matching 8 bases. The V gene's germline CDR1 is SGHVS and CDR2 FQNEAQ. With V trimmed by 1 base and J by 7 bases, 6 bases remained unmatched. The CDR3 totals 15 residues. The CDR3 loop is CASSLEGQAVQPQHF. CDR3 sequence (DNA): TGTGCCAGCAGCTTAGAGGGACAGGCGGTCCAGCCCCAGCATTTT.

The rearrangement links TRBV7-9 to TRBJ2-7; 12 nucleotides agree with TRBD1. Germline loops: CDR1 SEHNR, CDR2 FQNEAQ (reference sequence). The CDR3 extends over 15 amino acids. V trimming: 3 bases; J trimming: 5 bases; junction bases outside the gene matches: 5. The CDR3: CASSFLGTGGNEQYF. In nucleotides, the CDR3 is TGTGCCAGCAGCTTCCTCGGGACAGGGGGCAACGAGCAGTACTTC.

V is TRBV27 and J is TRBJ2-2, with TRBD2 matching 7 bases. This CDR3 has 15 amino acids. J lost 4 bases, V lost 5 bases, and 7 bases had no gene match. Germline values: CDR1 MNHEY, CDR2 SMNVEV (reference sequence). CDR3 sequence (DNA): TGTGCCAGCAGTCGTCGGGGGAGGGCCACCGGGGAGCTGTTTTTT. The encoded protein is CASSRRGRATGELFF.

The V call is TRBV10-3, the J call TRBJ2-5; D gene ambiguous. The CDR3 contains 13 residues. Germline values: CDR1 ENHRY, CDR2 SYGVKD. The V end was cut by 1 base, the J end by 1 base, with 4 bases between. CDR3 coding DNA: TGTGCCATCAGTGAGTACACCCAAGAGACCCAGTACTTC. It translates to CAISEYTQETQYF.

This sequence joins TRBV10-3 and TRBJ1-5; no definite D call. The germline V gene encodes CDR1 ENHRY and CDR2 SYGVKD. The CDR3 loop spans 15 amino acids. The germline V and J ends were trimmed by 6 bases and 1 base, with 13 bases remaining between them. The CDR3 nucleotides are TGTGCCATCAGACTTGGTTTGGAGAGCAATCAGCCCCAGCATTTT. Residues: CAIRLGLESNQPQHF.

The chain carries TRBV29-1 and TRBJ2-7; 9 bases map to TRBD1. The CDR3 length is 12 residues. Germline V gene sequence: CDR1 SQVTM, CDR2 ANQGSEA. The V and J ends lost 6 bases and 5 bases, in that order; junction bases with no gene match: 5. CDR3 sequence reads: CSVGTGNHEQYF. CDR3 coding DNA: TGCAGCGTAGGGACAGGGAATCACGAGCAGTACTTC.

The chain uses TRBV27 and TRBJ1-1; 8 bases map to TRBD1. V gave up 6 bases and J gave up 1 base; unmatched junction bases: 4. The CDR3 extends over 14 amino acids. Germline loops: CDR1 MNHEY, CDR2 SMNVEV (reference sequence). CDR3 loop: CASSRQGTNTEAFF. DNA for the CDR3: TGTGCCAGCAGCCGACAGGGGACGAACACTGAAGCTTTCTTT.

The chain combines TRBV7-9 with TRBJ2-7; TRBD2 aligns across 13 bases. CDR1 is SEHNR and CDR2 is FQNEAQ in the germline V gene (reference sequence). The trim removed 4 bases at V and 5 bases at J, leaving 5 bases unmatched. The CDR3 runs to 15 residues. The CDR3 bases are TGTGCCAGCAGCTCGATTGGACTAGCGGGAGACGAGCAGTACTTC. This gives the protein CASSSIGLAGDEQYF.